This entry is about one T cell receptor (beta chain). This entry belongs to a study of blood T cell repertoires in COVID-19. Looking at the study overall: Some COVID-19 samples were acute and others convalescent; all came from the United States, Italy and Spain. Sources were T cells, B-cell-depleted T cells, or PBMCs; the material itself was cDNA or gDNA.

Produced via immunoSEQ multiplex PCR; TCRdb's table is partial and in-frame only. The sample includes roughly 220,000 clones, around 86% seen only once; the top ten take 3.5% to 4.5%. This CDR3 region has 14 residues. V lost 4 bases to trimming and J lost 7 bases, with 16 bases between them. In germline, CDR1 is KGHSH, CDR2 LQKENI. The age range of participants was 18 to 89 years, with residence in about two dozen US areas. Clinical histories supplied by participants themselves formed the basis of cohort assignment. The sequencing input was PBMCs or T cells enriched from blood (not recorded which). The sequence came from a woman aged 40 to 55 with acute COVID-19. The chain recombines TRBV18 with TRBJ1-2; D is unresolved. CDR3 region: CASSLDRGPGGYTF. The CDR3 DNA reads TGTGCCAGCTCACTAGACCGGGGTCCTGGTGGCTACACCTTC.